The table lists the clone carrying this T cell receptor beta chain with a few counts. This specimen comes from a study of CD8+ T cells in alopecia areata. About the research overall: Treated patients received oral tofacitinib, 5 to 10 mg twice daily.

It was from PBMCs that CD4+ and CD8+ T cells were sorted. Sequencing used cDNA as its template, made by extracting RNA and reverse transcribing it. Libraries were prepared by immunoSEQ multiplex PCR; TCRdb keeps only in-frame clonotypes and omits some of them. The data contain 200,000 or so clones, around 62% of them singletons. Germline CDR1 reads LGHNT; CDR2 reads FRNRAP. The ends were cut back, 4 bases at V and 3 bases at J, with 9 bases in the middle. The length of the CDR3 is 14 residues. Source: CD4+ T cells sorted from blood, taken at week 0. The rearrangement joins TRBV12-5 to TRBJ2-2, with D possibly being TRBD1 or TRBD2 (5 bases each). The source is a human donor with alopecia areata. The CDR3 nucleotides read TGTGCTAGTGGTTCCGGGACCGACACCGGGGAGCTGTTTTTT. This codes for CASGSGTDTGELFF.